The 22 T cell receptor beta chains given below trace back to one sample, sequenced in a study of shared clonotypes between healthy human individuals. TCRdb's table, derived via immunoSEQ multiplex PCR, lists solely in-frame clones and lacks some. The data show roughly 2.6 million clones, approximately 94% seen once. Source material: naive CD4+ T cells sorted from blood. Subset described: CD45RA+ positively selected. The receptors shown here come from a man between 18 and 35 years old in good health.

For this clone: The sample has other DNA sequences that encode this CDR3 too. The CDR3 region is CASSIGGAAKNIQYF. In DNA form, the CDR3 reads TGTGCCAGTAGTATAGGTGGGGCTGCCAAAAACATTCAGTACTTC. The genes are TRBV19 and TRBJ2-4, with TRBD1 as a possible D gene (5 bases). This CDR3 spans 15 amino acids. The V and J ends lost 1 base and 1 base respectively, with 8 bases between them. Germline V lookup: CDR1 LNHDA, CDR2 SQIVND (reference sequence).

The V call is TRBV7-6, the J call TRBJ2-7; D is undetermined. This CDR3 contains 14 residues. V dropped 1 base and J dropped 9 bases, with 16 bases sitting between them. Germline values: CDR1 SGHVS, CDR2 FNYEAQ. The CDR3 coding sequence is TGTGCCAGCAGCTTAGTCTTTCACGATCGAGGGCAGTACTTC. Translated, it gives CASSLVFHDRGQYF. Full variable domain (rest looked up from reference TRBV7-6 and TRBJ2-7): GAGVSQSPRYKVTKRGQDVALRCDPISGHVSLYWYRQALGQGPEFLTYFNYEAQQDKSGLPNDRFSAERPEGSISTLTIQRTEQRDSAMYRCASSLVFHDRGQYFGPGTRLTVT.

The chain is built from TRBV7-3 and TRBJ2-2; D is uncertain. Germline CDR1 is SGHTA and CDR2 is FQGTGA. With 5 bases removed from V and 1 base from J, the gap between germline ends came to 14 bases. This CDR3 contains 16 residues. In DNA form, the CDR3 reads TGTGCCAGCAGCCGCGCCCACTATGAGAACACCGGGGAGCTGTTTTTT. Its protein product is CASSRAHYENTGELFF.

The chain links TRBV7-2 to TRBJ2-3; 8 nucleotides match TRBD1. Germline V gives CDR1 SGHTA, CDR2 FQGNSA. There are 15 residues in the CDR3. The trim removed 4 bases at V and 3 bases at J, leaving 6 bases unmatched. DNA for the CDR3: TGTGCCAGCAGCTCTGAGACAGGGGCGACAGATACGCAGTATTTT. Translated: CASSSETGATDTQYF. Full variable domain (missing parts from reference TRBV7-2 and TRBJ2-3): GAGVSQSPSNKVTEKGKDVELRCDPISGHTALYWYRQSLGQGLEFLIYFQGNSAPDKSGLPSDRFSAERTGGSVSTLTIQRTQQEDSAVYLCASSSETGATDTQYFGPGTRLTVL.

V is TRBV7-9 and J is TRBJ2-3; TRBD1 matches 9 bases. Germline assignment: CDR1 SEHNR and CDR2 FQNEAQ (reference sequence). This CDR3 has 16 amino acids. V dropped 5 bases and J dropped 5; count of bases not matched to a gene: 11. The CDR3 region has the DNA TGTGCCAGCAGCCCCCAACAGGGGGCGAGAGAAGATACGCAGTATTTT. Its translation: CASSPQQGAREDTQYF.

V is TRBV6-1 and J is TRBJ1-2, with D hard to call. The CDR3 sequence is 12 residues long. Trimming pared 5 bases from V and 8 bases from J, leaving 12 bases between. Germline values: CDR1 MNHNS, CDR2 SASEGT. DNA of the CDR3: TGTGCCAGCAGTAGCTGGCCTTCCGGCTACACCTTC. Encoded protein: CASSSWPSGYTF.

The chain is built from TRBV5-4 and TRBJ2-3; the D gene is possibly TRBD1 (5 bases). Germline lookup yields CDR1 SGHNT and CDR2 YYREEE (reference sequence). V was clipped by 7 bases and J by 2 bases, with 14 bases between them. The CDR3 loop spans 14 amino acids. CDR3 residues: CASGQTGHTDTQYF. The CDR3 region has the DNA TGTGCCAGCGGCCAGACTGGACACACAGATACGCAGTATTTT.

The chain joins TRBV28 to TRBJ2-2; D not resolved. This CDR3 spans 14 amino acids. V shed 8 bases and J shed 7 bases, with 17 bases lying between them. Germline-derived CDR1 and CDR2 are MDHEN and SYDVKM. The DNA of the CDR3 is TGTGCCAGCGGATGGTGGGTGATGAGCGGGGAGCTGTTTTTT. Translated, it gives CASGWWVMSGELFF.

About this clone itself: The same CDR3 is also encoded by other DNA sequences in this sample. The CDR3 nucleotides are TGTGCCAGCAGCTCGCCGCCGGGTGGAGAGACCCAGTACTTC. This codes for CASSSPPGGETQYF. The chain employs TRBV7-2 and TRBJ2-5; D ambiguous. Germline CDR1 SGHTA, CDR2 FQGNSA. V was clipped by 4 bases and J by 4 bases, with 13 bases between them. The CDR3 totals 14 residues.

This clone occurred a few times. The gene calls are TRBV29-1 and TRBJ1-1, with no clear D. Trimming stripped 4 bases from V and 0 bases from J, with 9 bases between. The CDR3 is 13 amino acids. Germline V CDR1 and CDR2: SQVTM, ANQGSEA. The CDR3 DNA is TGCAGCGTTGCTGGCAGCATGAACACTGAAGCTTTCTTT. As protein: CSVAGSMNTEAFF.

The gene calls are TRBV14 and TRBJ1-5, with TRBD1 identical over 8 bases. CDR1 SGHDN and CDR2 FVKESK come from the germline V gene. The CDR3 totals 15 residues. J lost 5 bases, V lost 4 bases, and 7 bases had no gene match. CDR3 sequence reads: CASSRDKTGDQPQHF. DNA of the CDR3: TGTGCCAGCAGCCGGGACAAGACAGGGGATCAGCCCCAGCATTTT.

There are a few counts of this clone. Distinct nucleotide sequences in the sample also encode this CDR3. The gene calls are TRBV5-1 and TRBJ1-1; D not resolved. Trimming cost V 4 bases and J 0 bases, with 7 bases left between them. There are 13 residues in the CDR3. Germline V gives CDR1 SGHRS, CDR2 YFSETQ. As DNA, the CDR3 is TGCGCCAGCAGCCTAAGGTTGAACACTGAAGCTTTCTTT. Translating gives CASSLRLNTEAFF.

The J gene is TRBJ2-3, the V gene TRBV28; the match to TRBD1 covers 7 bases. Germline lookup yields CDR1 MDHEN and CDR2 SYDVKM. The CDR3 sequence is 15 residues long. Unmatched junction bases numbered 5, after V lost 4 bases and J lost 1 base. In nucleotides, the CDR3 is TGTGCCAGCAGTTCAACCGGGACAGGCACAGATACGCAGTATTTT. It codes for CASSSTGTGTDTQYF.

This clone was seen only a few times. V usage is TRBV5-1 and J usage is TRBJ1-4; 9 positions match TRBD1. The CDR3 covers 14 residues. V trimming: 6 bases; J trimming: 5 bases; junction bases outside the gene matches: 5. Germline V gene sequence: CDR1 SGHRS, CDR2 YFSETQ. The CDR3 is CASTVGTGNEKLFF. The CDR3 DNA follows: TGCGCCAGCACCGTTGGGACAGGGAATGAAAAACTGTTTTTT.

This rearrangement joins TRBV19 to TRBJ1-3; D is ambiguous. Germline CDR1 LNHDA, CDR2 SQIVND (reference sequence). The CDR3 has 14 residues. V lost 5 bases and J 1 base, leaving 9 bases between the germline ends. The CDR3 DNA reads as TGTGCCAGTAGTCTAGGAGTATCTGGAAACACCATATATTTT. Translation: CASSLGVSGNTIYF.

V usage is TRBV21-1 and J usage is TRBJ1-6; whether TRBD1, the table's D call, matches the DNA was not checked. TRBV21-1 is flagged as a pseudogene. CDR3 length: 16 amino acids. The CDR3 nucleotides read TGTGCCAGCAGCAGCCACACGGACAGGTTTGGTTCACCCCTCCACTTT. This gives the protein CASSSHTDRFGSPLHF.

This clone showed up just once. At the DNA level, this CDR3 is encoded by other sequences in the same sample as well. This chain uses TRBV7-2 with TRBJ1-5, with 7 bases lining up with TRBD1. V shed 4 bases, J shed 0 bases, and the junction held 3 bases outside the gene matches. The CDR3 consists of 15 residues. The germline gives CDR1 SGHTA, CDR2 FQGNSA. The CDR3 region has the DNA TGTGCCAGCAGCTCAAGGGGGCTTAGCAATCAGCCCCAGCATTTT. As protein: CASSSRGLSNQPQHF.

About this clone: Other DNA sequences in this sample translate to the same CDR3. The V call is TRBV11-2, the J call TRBJ2-7; 7 nucleotides match TRBD1. The J segment lost 3 bases and the V segment lost 1 base, leaving 0 bases of the junction unmatched. From germline, CDR1 is SGHAT and CDR2 FQNNGV. This CDR3 is built from 13 residues. The CDR3, as DNA: TGTGCCAGCAGCTTAGGGACAGGCTACGAGCAGTACTTC. Translation gives CASSLGTGYEQYF.

The rearrangement uses TRBV6-6 and TRBJ1-6; D is unresolved. The V end was cut by 0 bases, the J end by 7 bases, with 10 bases between. The CDR3 sequence is 15 residues long. Per germline, CDR1 MNHNY and CDR2 SVGAGI (reference sequence). The CDR3 region has the DNA TGTGCCAGCAGTTACTCAGAGGGCGGGAATTCACCCCTCCACTTT. Protein sequence: CASSYSEGGNSPLHF.

Note on this clone: The sample holds other DNA sequences that translate to the same CDR3. The chain has TRBV30 and TRBJ2-7; a weak D match, TRBD2 (6 bases). The V and J ends lost 0 bases and 6 bases respectively, with 12 bases between them. Per germline, CDR1 GTSNPN and CDR2 SVGIG (reference sequence). The CDR3 sequence is 13 residues long. Here the CDR3 reads CAWSVQLALEQYF. The CDR3 nucleotides are TGTGCCTGGAGTGTACAGCTAGCGCTCGAGCAGTACTTC. The complete variable domain, with remaining parts taken from reference TRBV30 and TRBJ2-7, reads SQTIHQWPATLVQPVGSPLSLECTVEGTSNPNLYWYRQAAGRGLQLLFYSVGIGQISSEVPQNLSASRPQDRQFILSSKKLLLSDSGFYLCAWSVQLALEQYFGPGTRLTVT.

The genes are TRBV5-4 and TRBJ2-3; tentative D call: TRBD1 (6 bases). The CDR3 is 15 amino acids. Deletions cut 2 bases from V and 1 base from J, with 11 bases between. Germline values: CDR1 SGHNT, CDR2 YYREEE (reference sequence). CDR3 in DNA: TGTGCCAGCAGCTTTGGTCGGACAGGCACAGATACGCAGTATTTT. Its protein is CASSFGRTGTDTQYF. Together with reference TRBV5-4 and TRBJ2-3, the CDR3 gives the full variable domain: ETGVTQSPTHLIKTRGQQVTLRCSSQSGHNTVSWYQQALGQGPQFIFQYYREEENGRGNFPPRFSGLQFPNYSSELNVNALELDDSALYLCASSFGRTGTDTQYFGPGTRLTVL.

CDR3 in DNA: TGTGCCAGCAGCCCCAGCGAGGCTTTCTTT. Translated, it gives CASSPSEAFF. The chain is built from TRBV6-1 and TRBJ1-1, with no clear D. The germline gives CDR1 MNHNS, CDR2 SASEGT. The V gene lost 6 bases and the J gene lost 11 bases, with 10 bases spanning the gap. This CDR3 has 10 amino acids.